This T cell receptor (beta chain) was sequenced during a study of blood T cell repertoires in COVID-19. In terms of age and location, participants ranged from about 18 to 89 years and lived in about two dozen US areas. CDR1 is KGHSH and CDR2 is LQKENI in the germline V gene. Trimming cost V 3 bases and J 4 bases; bases outside gene matches: 2. The CDR3 is 15 residues long. Assay: immunoSEQ multiplex PCR; the TCRdb copy retains only in-frame clones and omits some. The data hold some 420,000 clones, with approximately 90% observed a single time. This TCR was sampled from a man in his thirties or forties who had recovered from COVID-19. This rearrangement joins TRBV18 to TRBJ2-1, with 11 bases identical to TRBD2. The sequenced sample was PBMCs or T cells enriched from blood (not recorded which). The CDR3, as DNA: TGTGCCAGCTCACCGGGACTAGCGGATTACAATGAGCAGTTCTTC. Its protein product is CASSPGLADYNEQFF.